The T cell receptor (beta chain) described here comes from a study of cytomegalovirus exposure and HLA in healthy donors. Study observations and caveats: The study listed roughly 160 cytomegalovirus-associated TCR beta chains. Segments of the TCR beta V type were, in most cases, productive about 87% or about 30% of the time in an earlier analysis.

Turning to this clone: Its antigen is undetermined.

V lost 4 bases to trimming and J lost 11 bases, with 11 bases between them. The germline CDR1 and CDR2 sequences are MDHEN and SYDVKM. The CDR3 is made up of 11 amino acids. The PCR contained 60 Vbeta and 13 Jbeta primers. The data were produced by immunoSEQ multiplex PCR, yet TCRdb's version contains in-frame clones alone and is incomplete. The repertoire consists of about 140,000 clones, with 60% to 80% occurring once and the leading ten covering 4.5% to 5%. This chain uses TRBV28 with TRBJ1-2; the D is unclear. The source material was PBMCs. This TCR derives from a woman aged 45-59 years in good health and CMV-seronegative. CDR3 coding DNA: TGTGCCAGCAGTTACGACAAGCCGTACACCTTC. Protein sequence: CASSYDKPYTF.